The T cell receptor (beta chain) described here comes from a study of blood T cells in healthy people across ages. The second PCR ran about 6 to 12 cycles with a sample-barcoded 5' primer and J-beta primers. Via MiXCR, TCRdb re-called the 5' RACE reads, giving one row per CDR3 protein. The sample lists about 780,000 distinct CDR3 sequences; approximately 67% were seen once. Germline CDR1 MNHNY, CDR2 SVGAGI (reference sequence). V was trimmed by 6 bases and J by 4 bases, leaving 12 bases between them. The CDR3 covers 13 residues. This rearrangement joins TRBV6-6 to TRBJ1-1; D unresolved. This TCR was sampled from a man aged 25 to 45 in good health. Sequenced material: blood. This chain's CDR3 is CASRTQKFTEAFF. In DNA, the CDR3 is TGTGCCAGCAGAACCCAGAAATTCACTGAAGCTTTCTTT.